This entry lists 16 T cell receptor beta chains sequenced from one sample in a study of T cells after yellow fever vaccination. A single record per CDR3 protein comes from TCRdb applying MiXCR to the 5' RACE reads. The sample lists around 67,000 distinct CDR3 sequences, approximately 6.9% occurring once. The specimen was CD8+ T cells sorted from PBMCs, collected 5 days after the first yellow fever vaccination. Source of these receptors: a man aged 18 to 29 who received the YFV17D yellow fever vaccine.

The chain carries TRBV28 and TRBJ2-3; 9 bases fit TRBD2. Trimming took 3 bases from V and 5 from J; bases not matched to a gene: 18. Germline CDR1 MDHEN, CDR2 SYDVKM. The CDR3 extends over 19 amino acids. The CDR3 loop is CASSFLRSAGGAFQDTQYF. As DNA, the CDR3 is TGTGCCAGCAGTTTTCTCCGTAGCGCGGGGGGGGCTTTCCAAGATACGCAGTATTTT. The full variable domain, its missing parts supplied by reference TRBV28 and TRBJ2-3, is DVKVTQSSRYLVKRTGEKVFLECVQDMDHENMFWYRQDPGLGLRLIYFSYDVKMKEKGDIPEGYSVSREKKERFSLILESASTNQTSMYLCASSFLRSAGGAFQDTQYFGPGTRLTVL.

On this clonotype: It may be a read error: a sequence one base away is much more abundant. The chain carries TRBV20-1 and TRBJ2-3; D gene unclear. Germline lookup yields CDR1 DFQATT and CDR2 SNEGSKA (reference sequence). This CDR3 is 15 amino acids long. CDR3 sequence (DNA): TGCAATGCTAGACATGCGGAGAAACGCACAGATACGCAGTATTTT. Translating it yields CNARHAEKRTDTQYF.

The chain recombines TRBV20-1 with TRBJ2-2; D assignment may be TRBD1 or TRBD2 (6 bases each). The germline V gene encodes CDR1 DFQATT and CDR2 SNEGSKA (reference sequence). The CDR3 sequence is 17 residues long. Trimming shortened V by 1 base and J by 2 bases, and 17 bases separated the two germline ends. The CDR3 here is CSARADLGGPNTGELFF. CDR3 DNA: TGCAGTGCTAGAGCCGATCTAGGGGGGCCTAACACCGGGGAGCTGTTTTTT.

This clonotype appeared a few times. The DNA for the CDR3 is TGTGCCAGCAGTTACGGGGGGGGGACTCAAGAGACCCAGTACTTC. Its translation: CASSYGGGTQETQYF. The chain joins TRBV6-5 to TRBJ2-5, with 7 nucleotides matching TRBD2. The V and J ends lost 2 bases and 2 bases, in that order; junction bases with no gene match: 5. Germline CDR1 MNHEY, CDR2 SVGAGI. The CDR3 runs to 15 residues.

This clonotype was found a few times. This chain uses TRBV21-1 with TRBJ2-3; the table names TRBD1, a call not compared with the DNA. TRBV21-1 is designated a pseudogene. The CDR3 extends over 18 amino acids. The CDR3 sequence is CASSTPRVQGLSTDTQYF. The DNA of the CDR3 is TGTGCCAGCAGCACCCCTAGGGTTCAGGGGCTGAGCACAGATACGCAGTATTTT.

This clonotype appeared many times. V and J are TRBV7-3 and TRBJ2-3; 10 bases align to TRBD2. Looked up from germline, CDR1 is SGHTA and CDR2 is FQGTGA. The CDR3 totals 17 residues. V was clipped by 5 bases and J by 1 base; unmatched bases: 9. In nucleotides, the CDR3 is TGTGCCAGCAGCCTTGGGACTAGCGCCACGCGCACAGATACGCAGTATTTT. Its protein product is CASSLGTSATRTDTQYF.

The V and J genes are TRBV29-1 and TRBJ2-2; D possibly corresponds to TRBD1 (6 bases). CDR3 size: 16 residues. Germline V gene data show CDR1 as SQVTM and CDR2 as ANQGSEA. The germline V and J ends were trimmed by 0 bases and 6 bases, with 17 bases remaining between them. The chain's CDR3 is CSVEDPGQGRSGELFF. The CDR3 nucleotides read TGCAGCGTTGAAGATCCGGGGCAGGGGCGGTCCGGGGAGCTGTTTTTT.

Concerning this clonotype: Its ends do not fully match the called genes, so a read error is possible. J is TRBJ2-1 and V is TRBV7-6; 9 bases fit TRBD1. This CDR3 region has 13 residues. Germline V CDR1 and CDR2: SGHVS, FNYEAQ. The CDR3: CASSQTGGNQQFF. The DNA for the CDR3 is TGTGCCAGCAGCCAAACAGGGGGCAATCAGCAGTTCTTC. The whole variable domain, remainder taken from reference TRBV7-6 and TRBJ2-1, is GAGVSQSPRYKVTKRGQDVALRCDPISGHVSLYWYRQALGQGPEFLTYFNYEAQQDKSGLPNDRFSAERPEGSISTLTIQRTEQRDSAMYRCASSQTGGNQQFFGPGTRLTVL.

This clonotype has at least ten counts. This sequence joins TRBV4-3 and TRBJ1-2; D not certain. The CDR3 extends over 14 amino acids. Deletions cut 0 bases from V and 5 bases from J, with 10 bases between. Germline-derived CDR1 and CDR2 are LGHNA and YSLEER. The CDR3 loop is CASSQDGGYYGYTF. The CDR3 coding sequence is TGCGCCAGCAGCCAAGATGGCGGCTATTATGGCTACACCTTC.

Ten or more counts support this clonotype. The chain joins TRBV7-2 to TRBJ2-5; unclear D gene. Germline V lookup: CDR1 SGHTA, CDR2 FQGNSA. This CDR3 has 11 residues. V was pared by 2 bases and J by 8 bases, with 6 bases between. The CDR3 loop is CASSLTGTQYF. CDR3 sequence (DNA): TGTGCCAGCAGCTTAACCGGTACCCAGTACTTC.

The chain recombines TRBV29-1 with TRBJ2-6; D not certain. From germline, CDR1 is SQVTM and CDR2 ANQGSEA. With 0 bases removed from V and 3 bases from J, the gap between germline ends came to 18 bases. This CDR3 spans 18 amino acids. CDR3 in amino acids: CSVEEGSSQPRGANVLTF. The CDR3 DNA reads TGCAGCGTTGAAGAGGGCTCAAGTCAACCCCGTGGGGCCAACGTCCTGACTTTC.

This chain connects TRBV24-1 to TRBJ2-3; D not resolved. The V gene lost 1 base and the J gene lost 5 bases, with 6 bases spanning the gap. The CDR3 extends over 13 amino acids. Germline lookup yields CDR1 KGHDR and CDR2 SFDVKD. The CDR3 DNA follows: TGTGCCACCAGTGATTTACCCGGAGATACGCAGTATTTT. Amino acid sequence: CATSDLPGDTQYF.

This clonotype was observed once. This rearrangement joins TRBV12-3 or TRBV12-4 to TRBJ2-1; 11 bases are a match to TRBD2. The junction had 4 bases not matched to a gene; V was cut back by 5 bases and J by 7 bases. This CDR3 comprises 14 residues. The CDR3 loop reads CASSTSGGSNEQFF. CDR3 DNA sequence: TGTGCCAGCAGTACTAGCGGGGGTTCGAATGAGCAGTTCTTC.

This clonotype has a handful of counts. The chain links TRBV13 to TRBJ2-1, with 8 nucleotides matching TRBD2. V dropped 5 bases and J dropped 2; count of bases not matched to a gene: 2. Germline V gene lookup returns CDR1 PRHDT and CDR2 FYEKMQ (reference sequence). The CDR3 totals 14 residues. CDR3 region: CASSRGGTYNEQFF. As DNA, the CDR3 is TGTGCCAGCAGCCGGGGGGGGACCTACAATGAGCAGTTCTTC.

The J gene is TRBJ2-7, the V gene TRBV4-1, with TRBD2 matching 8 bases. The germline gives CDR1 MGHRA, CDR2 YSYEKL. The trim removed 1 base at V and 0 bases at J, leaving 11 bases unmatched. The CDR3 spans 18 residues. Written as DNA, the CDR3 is TGCGCCAGCAGCCAAGTCCTGGGACGGGGGGGAAGCTCCTACGAGCAGTACTTC. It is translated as CASSQVLGRGGSSYEQYF.

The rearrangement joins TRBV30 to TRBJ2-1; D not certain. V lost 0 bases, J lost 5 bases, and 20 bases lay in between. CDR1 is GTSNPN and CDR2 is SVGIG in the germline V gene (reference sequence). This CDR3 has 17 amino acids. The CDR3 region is CAWSVQPSGGSDNEQFF. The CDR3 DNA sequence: TGTGCCTGGAGTGTACAGCCTAGTGGTGGGTCTGACAATGAGCAGTTCTTC.